Listed below are T cell receptor beta chains from one sample, sequenced in a study of cytomegalovirus exposure and HLA in healthy donors. TCRdb's copy holds only in-frame clones and misses some; the assay was immunoSEQ multiplex PCR. This sample has 100,000 to 150,000 clones, with 65% to 80% found just once. Material: PBMCs. Source of these receptors: a woman aged 40 to 50 in good health and CMV-seronegative. Both conserved end residues are part of each CDR3. D genes are given only for firm matches. Clone size appears in some rows only: once, few, many, or a class for an expanded clone.

j_call: TRBJ1-5
clone_size: NA
v_call: TRBV19
d_call: NA
cdr3_aa: CASTPSVAGNQPQHF
cdr3_nt: TGTGCCAGTACCCCTTCGGTAGCGGGCAATCAGCCCCAGCATTTT

j_call: TRBJ2-4
clone_size: few
v_call: TRBV19
d_call: TRBD1
cdr3_aa: CASSISDRGRAKNIQYF
cdr3_nt: TGTGCCAGTAGTATATCCGACAGGGGGAGAGCCAAAAACATTCAGTACTTC

j_call: TRBJ2-5
clone_size: NA
v_call: TRBV29-1
d_call: TRBD1
cdr3_aa: CSVVNRDRGFQETQYF
cdr3_nt: TGCAGCGTTGTAAACCGGGACAGGGGTTTCCAAGAGACCCAGTACTTC

j_call: TRBJ2-7
clone_size: NA
v_call: TRBV5-1
d_call: NA
cdr3_aa: CASSFQGVQYF
cdr3_nt: TGCGCCAGCAGCTTCCAAGGAGTGCAGTACTTC

j_call: TRBJ2-7
clone_size: NA
v_call: TRBV7-9
d_call: NA
cdr3_aa: CASSPSSAATYEQYF
cdr3_nt: TGTGCCAGCAGCCCTAGCTCTGCGGCCACCTACGAGCAGTACTTC

j_call: TRBJ2-7
clone_size: NA
v_call: TRBV11-2
d_call: NA
cdr3_aa: CASSSVSYEQYF
cdr3_nt: TGTGCCAGCAGCTCCGTCTCCTACGAGCAGTACTTC

j_call: TRBJ2-7
clone_size: NA
v_call: TRBV6-1
d_call: TRBD2
cdr3_aa: CASSEAGGSLRYF
cdr3_nt: TGTGCCAGCAGTGAAGCGGGAGGGTCGCTGCGGTACTTC

j_call: TRBJ2-1
clone_size: NA
v_call: TRBV5-1
d_call: TRBD2
cdr3_aa: CASSLTSGGGIEQFF
cdr3_nt: TGCGCCAGCAGCTTGACAAGCGGGGGGGGGATTGAGCAGTTCTTC

j_call: TRBJ2-7
clone_size: few
v_call: TRBV5-1
d_call: NA
cdr3_aa: CASSVLPGRVGEQYF
cdr3_nt: TGCGCCAGCAGCGTCCTCCCGGGCAGGGTAGGCGAGCAGTACTTC

j_call: TRBJ2-7
clone_size: NA
v_call: TRBV5-6
d_call: NA
cdr3_aa: CASSLGDPDYEQYF
cdr3_nt: TGTGCCAGCAGCCTAGGGGATCCCGATTACGAGCAGTACTTC

j_call: TRBJ2-2
clone_size: NA
v_call: TRBV25-1
d_call: NA
cdr3_aa: CASNPGHANTGELFF
cdr3_nt: TGTGCCAGCAATCCGGGACACGCGAACACCGGGGAGCTGTTTTTT

j_call: TRBJ1-4
clone_size: NA
v_call: TRBV9
d_call: NA
cdr3_aa: CASSRGYGYEKLFF
cdr3_nt: TGTGCCAGCAGCCGAGGGTATGGTTATGAAAAACTGTTTTTT

j_call: TRBJ1-4
clone_size: NA
v_call: TRBV7-2
d_call: TRBD1
cdr3_aa: CASSLDRGPEKLFF
cdr3_nt: TGTGCCAGCAGCTTAGACAGGGGACCTGAAAAACTGTTTTTT

j_call: TRBJ2-1
clone_size: NA
v_call: TRBV5-1
d_call: NA
cdr3_aa: CASSLTSQGAGGDNEQFF
cdr3_nt: TGCGCCAGCAGCTTGACATCCCAAGGGGCGGGCGGGGACAATGAGCAGTTCTTC

j_call: TRBJ2-3
clone_size: NA
v_call: TRBV4-1
d_call: NA
cdr3_aa: CASSLSVSDTQYF
cdr3_nt: TGCGCCAGCAGCCTGTCCGTGTCAGATACGCAGTATTTT

j_call: TRBJ1-1
clone_size: once
v_call: TRBV11-2
d_call: NA
cdr3_aa: CASSLEARGTEAFF
cdr3_nt: TGTGCCAGCAGCTTAGAAGCACGGGGGACTGAAGCTTTCTTT

j_call: TRBJ2-7
clone_size: NA
v_call: TRBV19
d_call: TRBD2
cdr3_aa: CASSIGLAVYEQYF
cdr3_nt: TGTGCCAGTAGTATCGGACTAGCGGTCTACGAGCAGTACTTC